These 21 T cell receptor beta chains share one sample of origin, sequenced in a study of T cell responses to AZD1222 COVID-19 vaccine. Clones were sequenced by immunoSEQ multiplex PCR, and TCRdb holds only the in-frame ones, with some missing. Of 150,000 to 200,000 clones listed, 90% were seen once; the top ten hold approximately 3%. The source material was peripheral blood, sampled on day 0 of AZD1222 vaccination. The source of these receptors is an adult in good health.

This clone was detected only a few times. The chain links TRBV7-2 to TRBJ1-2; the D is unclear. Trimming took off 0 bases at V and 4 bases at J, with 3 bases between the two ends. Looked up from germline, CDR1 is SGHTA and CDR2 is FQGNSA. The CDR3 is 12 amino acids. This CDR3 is CASSLAPYGYTF. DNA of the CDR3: TGTGCCAGCAGCTTAGCGCCCTATGGCTACACCTTC. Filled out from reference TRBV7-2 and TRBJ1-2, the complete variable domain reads GAGVSQSPSNKVTEKGKDVELRCDPISGHTALYWYRQSLGQGLEFLIYFQGNSAPDKSGLPSDRFSAERTGGSVSTLTIQRTQQEDSAVYLCASSLAPYGYTFGSGTRLTVV.

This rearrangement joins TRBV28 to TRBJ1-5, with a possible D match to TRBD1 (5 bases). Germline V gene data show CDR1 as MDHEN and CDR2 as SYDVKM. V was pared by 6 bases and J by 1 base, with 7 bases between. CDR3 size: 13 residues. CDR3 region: CASRTESNQPQHF. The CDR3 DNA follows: TGTGCCAGCAGGACAGAGAGCAATCAGCCCCAGCATTTT.

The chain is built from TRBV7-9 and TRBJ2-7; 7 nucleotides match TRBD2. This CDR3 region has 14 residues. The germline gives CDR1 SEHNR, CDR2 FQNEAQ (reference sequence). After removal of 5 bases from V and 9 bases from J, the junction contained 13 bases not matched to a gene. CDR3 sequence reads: CASSPRGEAGRQYF. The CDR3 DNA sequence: TGTGCCAGCAGCCCTCGGGGGGAAGCGGGTCGGCAGTACTTC.

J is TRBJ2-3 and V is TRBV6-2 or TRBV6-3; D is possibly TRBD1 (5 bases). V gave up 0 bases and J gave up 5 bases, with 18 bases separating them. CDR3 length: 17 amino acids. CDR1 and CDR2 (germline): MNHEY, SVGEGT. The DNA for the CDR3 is TGTGCCAGCAGTTACTCGTGGCCCCCTGGGCAGGGAGATACGCAGTATTTT. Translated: CASSYSWPPGQGDTQYF.

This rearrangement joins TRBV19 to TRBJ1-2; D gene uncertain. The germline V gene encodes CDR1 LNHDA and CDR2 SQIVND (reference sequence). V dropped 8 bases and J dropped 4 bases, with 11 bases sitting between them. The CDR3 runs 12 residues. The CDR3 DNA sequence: TGTGCCAGTGGCGGGAGTTTCTATGGCTACACCTTC. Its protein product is CASGGSFYGYTF.

In DNA form, the CDR3 reads TGTGCCAGCAGCCTGAGACGTCTGGAGCTGTTTTTT. This translates into CASSLRRLELFF. This chain joins TRBV7-8 and TRBJ2-2; no definite D call. Trimming took off 5 bases at V and 10 bases at J, with 11 bases between the two ends. The germline V gene encodes CDR1 SGHVS and CDR2 FQNEAQ. This CDR3 region has 12 residues.

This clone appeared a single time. This chain's CDR3 is CASTRPGDGYTF. The CDR3 DNA reads TGTGCCAGCACCCGCCCAGGGGATGGCTACACCTTC. The chain carries TRBV6-5 and TRBJ1-2, with D tentatively TRBD1 (6 bases). This CDR3 region has 12 residues. Trimming stripped 7 bases from V and 6 bases from J, with 12 bases between. In germline, CDR1 is MNHEY, CDR2 SVGAGI.

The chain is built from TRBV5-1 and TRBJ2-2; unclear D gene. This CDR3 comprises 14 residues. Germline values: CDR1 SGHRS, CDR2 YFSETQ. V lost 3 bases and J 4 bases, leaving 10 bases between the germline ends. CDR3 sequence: CASSYGRATGELFF. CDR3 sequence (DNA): TGCGCCAGCAGCTACGGACGGGCCACCGGGGAGCTGTTTTTT. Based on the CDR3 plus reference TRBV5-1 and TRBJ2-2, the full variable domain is KAGVTQTPRYLIKTRGQQVTLSCSPISGHRSVSWYQQTPGQGLQFLFEYFSETQRNKGNFPGRFSGRQFSNSRSEMNVSTLELGDSALYLCASSYGRATGELFFGEGSRLTVL.

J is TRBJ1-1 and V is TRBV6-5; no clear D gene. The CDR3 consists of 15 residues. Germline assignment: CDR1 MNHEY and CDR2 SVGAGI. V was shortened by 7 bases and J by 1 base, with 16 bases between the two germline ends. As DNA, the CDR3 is TGTGCCAGCATGATCGCTCTCCCCAGGAACACTGAAGCTTTCTTT. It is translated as CASMIALPRNTEAFF.

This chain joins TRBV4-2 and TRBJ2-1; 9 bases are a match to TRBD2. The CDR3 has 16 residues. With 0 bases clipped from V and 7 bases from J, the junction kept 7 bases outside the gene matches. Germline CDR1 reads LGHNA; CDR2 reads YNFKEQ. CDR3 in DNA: TGTGCCAGCAGCCAAGATCGAAGCGGGGGGAAGAATGAGCAGTTCTTC. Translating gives CASSQDRSGGKNEQFF.

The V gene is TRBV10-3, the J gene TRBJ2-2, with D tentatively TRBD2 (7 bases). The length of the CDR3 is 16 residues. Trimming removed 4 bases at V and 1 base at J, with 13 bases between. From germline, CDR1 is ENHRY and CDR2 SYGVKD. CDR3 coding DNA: TGTGCCATCAGTGGGGGCGGGGGCCGGAACACCGGGGAGCTGTTTTTT. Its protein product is CAISGGGGRNTGELFF.

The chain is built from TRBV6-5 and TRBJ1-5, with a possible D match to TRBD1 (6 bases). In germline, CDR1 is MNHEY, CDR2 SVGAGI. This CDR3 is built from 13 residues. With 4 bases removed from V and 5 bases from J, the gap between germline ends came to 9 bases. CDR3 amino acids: CASSSYRDQPQHF. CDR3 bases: TGTGCCAGCAGTTCTTACAGGGATCAGCCCCAGCATTTT.

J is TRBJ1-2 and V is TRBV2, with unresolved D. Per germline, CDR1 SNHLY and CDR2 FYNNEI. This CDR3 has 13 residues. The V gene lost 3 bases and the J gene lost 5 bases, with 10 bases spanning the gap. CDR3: CASSDQRRYGYTF. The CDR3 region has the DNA TGTGCCAGCAGTGATCAACGGCGTTATGGCTACACCTTC. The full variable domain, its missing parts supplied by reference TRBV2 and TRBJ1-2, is EPEVTQTPSHQVTQMGQEVILRCVPISNHLYFYWYRQILGQKVEFLVSFYNNEISEKSEIFDDQFSVERPDGSNFTLKIRSTKLEDSAMYFCASSDQRRYGYTFGSGTRLTVV.

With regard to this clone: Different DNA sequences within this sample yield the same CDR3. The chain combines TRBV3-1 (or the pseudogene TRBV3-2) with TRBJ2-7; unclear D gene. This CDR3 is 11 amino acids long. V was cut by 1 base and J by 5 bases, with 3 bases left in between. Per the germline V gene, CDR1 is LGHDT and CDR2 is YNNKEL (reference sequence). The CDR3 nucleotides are TGTGCCAGCAGCCAAGGGGACGAGCAGTACTTC. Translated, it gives CASSQGDEQYF.

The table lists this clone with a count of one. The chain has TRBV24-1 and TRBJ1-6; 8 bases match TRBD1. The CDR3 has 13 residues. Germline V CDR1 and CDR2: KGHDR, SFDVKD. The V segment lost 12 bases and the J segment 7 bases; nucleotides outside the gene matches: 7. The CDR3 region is CAAGQGINSPLHF. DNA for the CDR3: TGTGCCGCTGGACAGGGAATCAATTCACCCCTCCACTTT.

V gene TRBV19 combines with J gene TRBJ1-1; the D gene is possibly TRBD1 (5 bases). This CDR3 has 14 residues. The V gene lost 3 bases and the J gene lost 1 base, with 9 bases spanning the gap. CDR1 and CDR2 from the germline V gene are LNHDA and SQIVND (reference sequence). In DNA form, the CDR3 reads TGTGCCAGTAGTATTCCAGGGTCGAACACTGAAGCTTTCTTT. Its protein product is CASSIPGSNTEAFF. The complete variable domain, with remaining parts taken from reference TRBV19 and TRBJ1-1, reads DGGITQSPKYLFRKEGQNVTLSCEQNLNHDAMYWYRQDPGQGLRLIYYSQIVNDFQKGDIAEGYSVSREKKESFPLTVTSAQKNPTAFYLCASSIPGSNTEAFFGQGTRLTVV.

The CDR3 DNA is TGTGCCAGCAGACCGACAGGAAGCTCCTACAATGAGCAGTTCTTC. Protein: CASRPTGSSYNEQFF. This chain connects TRBV7-8 to TRBJ2-1; perhaps TRBD1 as D (6 bases). The CDR3 consists of 15 residues. The germline CDR1 and CDR2 sequences are SGHVS and FQNEAQ. V lost 6 bases and J lost 0, with 12 bases in between.

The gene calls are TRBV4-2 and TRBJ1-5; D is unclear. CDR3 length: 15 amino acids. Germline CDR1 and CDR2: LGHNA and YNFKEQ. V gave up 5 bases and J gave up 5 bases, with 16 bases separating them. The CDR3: CASSERGEFYQPQHF. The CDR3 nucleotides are TGTGCCAGCAGCGAAAGAGGCGAGTTCTATCAGCCCCAGCATTTT.

CDR3 coding DNA: TGTGCCAGCAGCCGCCAGGAGGGGGGGCCCTACGAGCAGTACTTC. Amino acids: CASSRQEGGPYEQYF. This rearrangement joins TRBV9 to TRBJ2-7; D perhaps matches TRBD2 (7 bases). The V gene's germline CDR1 is SGDLS and CDR2 YYNGEE. V lost 4 bases to trimming and J lost 2 bases, with 16 bases between them. The CDR3 sequence is 15 residues long.

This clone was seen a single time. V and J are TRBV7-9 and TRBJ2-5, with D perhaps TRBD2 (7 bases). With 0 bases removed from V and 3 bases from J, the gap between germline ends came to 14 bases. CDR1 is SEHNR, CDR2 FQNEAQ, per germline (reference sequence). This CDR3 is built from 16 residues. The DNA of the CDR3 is TGTGCCAGCAGCTTAGCTGCGGGGGCTCTAAAAGAGACCCAGTACTTC. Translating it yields CASSLAAGALKETQYF.

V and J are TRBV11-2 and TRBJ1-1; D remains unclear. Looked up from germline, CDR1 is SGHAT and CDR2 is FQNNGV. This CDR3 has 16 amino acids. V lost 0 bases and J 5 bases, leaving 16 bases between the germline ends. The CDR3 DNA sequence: TGTGCCAGCAGCTTAGAATTGGGTCAGAGGCGGACTGAAGCTTTCTTT. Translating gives CASSLELGQRRTEAFF.